These T cell receptor beta chains were read from a single sample in a study of blood T cell repertoires in COVID-19. Sequencing used immunoSEQ multiplex PCR; TCRdb keeps in-frame clones, though not all of them. This table holds tens of thousands of clones, over 75% found once. The sample comprised peripheral blood. Receptors were obtained from a human donor in a cohort sampled during active COVID-19. Both conserved end residues are trimmed from each CDR3. Fields, in order: V gene, J gene, D gene, CDR3 protein. D genes are given only for firm matches.

V: TRBV10-3; J: TRBJ1-6; D: TRBD1; CDR3: AISEETGLNSPLH
V: TRBV30; J: TRBJ1-1; D: NA; CDR3: AWKTNRVTEAF
V: TRBV6-2/TRBV6-3; J: TRBJ2-4; D: TRBD2; CDR3: ASSRYLAGVTKNIQY
V: TRBV5-5; J: TRBJ1-5; D: TRBD1; CDR3: ASSAGQWVDQPQH
V: TRBV3-1/TRBV3-2; J: TRBJ2-3; D: TRBD2; CDR3: ASSRVPGLAGGLDTDTQY
V: TRBV9; J: TRBJ2-7; D: TRBD1; CDR3: ASSVGQGGTYEQY
V: TRBV15; J: TRBJ2-5; D: NA; CDR3: ATSREGEGETQY
V: TRBV24-1; J: TRBJ1-1; D: NA; CDR3: ATSDFRYTEAF
V: TRBV6-5; J: TRBJ1-1; D: TRBD1; CDR3: ASSFDRGDTEAF
V: TRBV3-1/TRBV3-2; J: TRBJ2-7; D: NA; CDR3: ASSQADIRSYEQY
V: TRBV11-1; J: TRBJ1-1; D: NA; CDR3: ASSLRSSGVVTEAF
V: TRBV4-2; J: TRBJ2-1; D: TRBD1; CDR3: ASSQLKDRDSI
V: TRBV18; J: TRBJ1-1; D: TRBD1; CDR3: ASSRRQGGVNTEAF
V: TRBV4-1; J: TRBJ1-1; D: NA; CDR3: ASSQDPVMNTEAF
V: TRBV28; J: TRBJ2-7; D: NA; CDR3: AIQGGQEQY
V: TRBV29-1; J: TRBJ1-1; D: NA; CDR3: SVEVRGRGTEAF